This T cell receptor beta chain originates from a study of CD4 and CD8 cells across lung adenocarcinoma regions. This clonotype was recorded only once. V shed 5 bases and J shed 6 bases, with 14 bases lying between them. The CDR3 is 14 residues long. Germline CDR1 reads MNHNS; CDR2 reads SASEGT. From the PCR reads, TCRdb called clonotypes with MiXCR, one entry per CDR3 protein. The table has roughly 24,000 distinct CDR3 sequences, 52% seen once; the top ten hold about a fifth. The specimen sequenced was CD4+ T cells from the center of a lung tumor. This TCR came from a male donor with lung adenocarcinoma. The CD4 and CD8 labels of this study may be unreliable. The V and J genes are TRBV6-1 and TRBJ2-4; the D gene could be TRBD1 or TRBD2 (6 bases each). The CDR3 reads CASSRAGGGNIQYF. DNA for the CDR3: TGTGCCAGCAGTCGGGCAGGAGGGGGAAACATTCAGTACTTC.